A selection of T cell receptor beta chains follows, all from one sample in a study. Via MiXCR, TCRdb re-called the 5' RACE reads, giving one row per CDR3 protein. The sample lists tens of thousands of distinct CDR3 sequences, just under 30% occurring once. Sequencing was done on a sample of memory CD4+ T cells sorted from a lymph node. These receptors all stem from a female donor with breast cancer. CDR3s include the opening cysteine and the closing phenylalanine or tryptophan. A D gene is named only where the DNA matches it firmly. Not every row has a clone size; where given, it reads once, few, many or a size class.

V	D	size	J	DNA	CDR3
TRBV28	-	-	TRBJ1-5	TGTGCCAGCAATCTTCGTAAGGGGGTGAGCAATCAGCCCCAGCATTTT	CASNLRKGVSNQPQHF
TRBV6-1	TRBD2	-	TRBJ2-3	TGTGCCAGCAAAGGACTAGCGGAACATACAGATACGCAGTATTTT	CASKGLAEHTDTQYF
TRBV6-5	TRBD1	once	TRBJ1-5	TGTGCCAGCAGGAATCGAAAGGGGGCCAATCAGCCCCTGCATTTT	CASRNRKGANQPLHF
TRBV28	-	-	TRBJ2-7	TGTGCCAGCACTACAGGGTATGGGTCCGAGCAGTACTTC	CASTTGYGSEQYF
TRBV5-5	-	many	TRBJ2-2	TGTGCCAGCAGCTTGGCAGTCACCGGGGAGCTGTTTTTT	CASSLAVTGELFF
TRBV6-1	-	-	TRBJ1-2	TGTGCCAGCAGTGAAGCGCTGGGGTATGGCTACACCTTC	CASSEALGYGYTF
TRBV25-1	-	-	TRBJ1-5	TGTGCCAGCAGTGATATAGGGCAGCCCCAGCATTTT	CASSDIGQPQHF
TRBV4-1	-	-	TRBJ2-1	TGCGCCAGCAGCCAAGGGTCTAGCGGAGGGGGGAATGAGCAGTTCTTC	CASSQGSSGGGNEQFF
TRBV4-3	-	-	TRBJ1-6	TGCGCCAGCAGCCAAGATCTTCGGCCCCCTTATAATTCACCCCTCCACTTT	CASSQDLRPPYNSPLHF
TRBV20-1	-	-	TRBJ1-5	TGCAGTGCCGCCGGGGTGGGGTATAGCAATCTGCCCCAGCATTTT	CSAAGVGYSNLPQHF
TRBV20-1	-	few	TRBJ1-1	TGCAGTGCTAGAGTCGGGGGGGGGAACACTGAAGCTTTCTTT	CSARVGGGNTEAFF
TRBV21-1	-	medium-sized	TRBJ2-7	TGTGCCAGCAGCAAAGTAAGGGGACTGGCGGAGAGCTCCTACGAGCAGTACTTC	CASSKVRGLAESSYEQYF
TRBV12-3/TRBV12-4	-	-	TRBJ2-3	TGTGCCAGCAGTTTGGGTGCCGCAAGCACAGATACGCAGTATTTT	CASSLGAASTDTQYF
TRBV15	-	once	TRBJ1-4	TGTGCCACCAGCAGAGGGGTCTGGGAAAAACTGTTTTTT	CATSRGVWEKLFF
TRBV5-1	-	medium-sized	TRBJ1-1	TGCGCCAGCAGCGGTGGGACCATGAACACTGAAGCTTTCTTT	CASSGGTMNTEAFF
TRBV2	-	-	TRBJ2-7	TGTGCCAGCAGTGGCCACGTCTCCTACGAGCAGTACTTC	CASSGHVSYEQYF
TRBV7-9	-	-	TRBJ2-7	TGTGCCAGCAGCTCATTGACGGCCCGCCGCGAGCAGTACTTC	CASSSLTARREQYF
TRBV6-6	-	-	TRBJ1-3	TGTGCCAGCAGTCCTCGCGTGGGGGGGGCGCACGGAAACACCATATATTTT	CASSPRVGGAHGNTIYF
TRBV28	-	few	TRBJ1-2	TGTGCCAGCAGTTTAAATGGCAGGGTGGGACACACCTTC	CASSLNGRVGHTF
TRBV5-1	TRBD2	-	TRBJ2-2	TGCGCCAGCAAGGTGGGACTAAACACCGGGGAGCTGTTTTTT	CASKVGLNTGELFF